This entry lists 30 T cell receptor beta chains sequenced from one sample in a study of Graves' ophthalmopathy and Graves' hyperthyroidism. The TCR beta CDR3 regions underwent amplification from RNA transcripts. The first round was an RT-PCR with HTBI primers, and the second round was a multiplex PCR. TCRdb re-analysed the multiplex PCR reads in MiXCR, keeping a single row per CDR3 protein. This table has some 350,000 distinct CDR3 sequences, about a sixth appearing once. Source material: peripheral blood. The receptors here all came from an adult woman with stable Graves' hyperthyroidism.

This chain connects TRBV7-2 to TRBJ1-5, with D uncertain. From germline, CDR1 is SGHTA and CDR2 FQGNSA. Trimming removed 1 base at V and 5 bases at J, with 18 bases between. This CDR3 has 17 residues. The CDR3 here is CASSLVAGNSVYQPQHF. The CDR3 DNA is TGTGCCAGCAGCTTAGTCGCCGGAAATTCCGTATATCAGCCCCAGCATTTT.

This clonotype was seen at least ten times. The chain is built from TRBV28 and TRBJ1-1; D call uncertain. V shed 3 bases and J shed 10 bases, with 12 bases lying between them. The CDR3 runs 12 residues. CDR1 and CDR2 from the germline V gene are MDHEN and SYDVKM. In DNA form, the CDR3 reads TGTGCCAGCAGTTTGGTCGGGGAGGGAGCTTTCTTT. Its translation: CASSLVGEGAFF.

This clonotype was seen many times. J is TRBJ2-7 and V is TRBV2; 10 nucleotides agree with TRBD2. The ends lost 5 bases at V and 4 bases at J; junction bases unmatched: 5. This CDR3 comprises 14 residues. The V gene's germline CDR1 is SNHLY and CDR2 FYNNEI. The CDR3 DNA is TGTGCCAGCAGTCAGCGGGAGGGCTTGTACGAGCAGTACTTC. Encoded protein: CASSQREGLYEQYF.

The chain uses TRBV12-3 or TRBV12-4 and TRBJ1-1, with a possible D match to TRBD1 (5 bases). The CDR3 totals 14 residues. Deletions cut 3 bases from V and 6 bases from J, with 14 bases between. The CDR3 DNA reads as TGTGCCAGCAGTTTTCTCAGGGAGGGGTCTGAAGCTTTCTTT. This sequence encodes CASSFLREGSEAFF.

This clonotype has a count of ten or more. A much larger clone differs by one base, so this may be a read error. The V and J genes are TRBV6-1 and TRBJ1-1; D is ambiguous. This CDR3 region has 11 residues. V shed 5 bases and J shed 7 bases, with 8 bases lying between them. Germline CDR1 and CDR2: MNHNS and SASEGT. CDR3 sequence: CASSHSLEAFF. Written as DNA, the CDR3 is TGTGCCAGCAGTCACAGTCTTGAAGCTTTCTTT.

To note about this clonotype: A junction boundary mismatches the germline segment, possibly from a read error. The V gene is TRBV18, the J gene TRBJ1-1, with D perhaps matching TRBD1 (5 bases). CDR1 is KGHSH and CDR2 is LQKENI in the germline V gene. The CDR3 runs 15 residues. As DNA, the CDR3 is TGTGCCAGTCTCACCTTGCAGGGAAAGAACACTGAAGCTTGCTTT. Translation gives CASLTLQGKNTEACF.

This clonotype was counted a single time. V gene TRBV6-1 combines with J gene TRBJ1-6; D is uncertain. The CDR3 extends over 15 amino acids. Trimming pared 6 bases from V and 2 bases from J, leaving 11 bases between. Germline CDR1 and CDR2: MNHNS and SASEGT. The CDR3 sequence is CASSLWSPYNSPLHF. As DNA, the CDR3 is TGTGCCAGCAGCCTATGGTCTCCCTATAATTCACCCCTCCACTTT.

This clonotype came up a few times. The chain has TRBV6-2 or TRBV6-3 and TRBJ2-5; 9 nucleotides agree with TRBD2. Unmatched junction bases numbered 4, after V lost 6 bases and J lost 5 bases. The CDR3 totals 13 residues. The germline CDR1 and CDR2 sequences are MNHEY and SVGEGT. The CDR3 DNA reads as TGTGCCAGCAGATGGAGCGGGGGGGAGACCCAGTACTTC. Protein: CASRWSGGETQYF.

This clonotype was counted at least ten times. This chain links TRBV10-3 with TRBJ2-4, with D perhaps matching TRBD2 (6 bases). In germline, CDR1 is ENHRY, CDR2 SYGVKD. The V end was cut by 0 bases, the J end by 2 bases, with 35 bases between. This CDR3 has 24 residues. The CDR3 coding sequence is TGTGCCATCAGTGAGTCGATCGGCCCCCCCCGAGCCGATAGCGGTTTACCTTCCAAAAACATTCAGTACTTC. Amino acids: CAISESIGPPRADSGLPSKNIQYF.

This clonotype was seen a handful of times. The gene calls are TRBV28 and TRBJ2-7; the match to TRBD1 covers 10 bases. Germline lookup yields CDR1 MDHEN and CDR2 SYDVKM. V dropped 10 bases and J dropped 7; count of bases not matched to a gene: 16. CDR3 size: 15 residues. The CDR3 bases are TGTGCCACCGGGAAAGGGGGACAGGGGATGGGAGAGCAGTACTTC. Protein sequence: CATGKGGQGMGEQYF.

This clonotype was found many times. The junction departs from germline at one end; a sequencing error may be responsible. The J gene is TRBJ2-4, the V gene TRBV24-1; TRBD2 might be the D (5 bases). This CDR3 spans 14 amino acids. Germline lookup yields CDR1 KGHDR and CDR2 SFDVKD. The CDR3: CATKAVLAKNIKYF. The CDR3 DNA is TGTGCCACCAAGGCTGTCCTAGCCAAAAACATTAAGTACTTC.

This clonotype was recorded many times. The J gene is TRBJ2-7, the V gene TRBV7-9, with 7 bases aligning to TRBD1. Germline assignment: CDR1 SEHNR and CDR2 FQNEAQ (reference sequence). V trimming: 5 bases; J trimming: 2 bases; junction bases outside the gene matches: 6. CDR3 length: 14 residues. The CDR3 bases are TGTGCCAGCAGCGGGCGACAGGGACCCTACGAGCAGTACTTC. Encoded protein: CASSGRQGPYEQYF. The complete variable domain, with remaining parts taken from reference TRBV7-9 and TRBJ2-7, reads DTGVSQNPRHKITKRGQNVTFRCDPISEHNRLYWYRQTLGQGPEFLTYFQNEAQLEKSRLLSDRFSAERPKGSFSTLEIQRTEQGDSAMYLCASSGRQGPYEQYFGPGTRLTVT.

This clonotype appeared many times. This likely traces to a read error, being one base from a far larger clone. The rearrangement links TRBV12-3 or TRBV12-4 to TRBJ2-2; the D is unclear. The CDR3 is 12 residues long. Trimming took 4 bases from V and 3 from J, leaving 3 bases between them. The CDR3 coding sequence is TGTGCCAGCAGTTGGTACACCGGGGAGCTGTTTTTT. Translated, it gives CASSWYTGELFF.

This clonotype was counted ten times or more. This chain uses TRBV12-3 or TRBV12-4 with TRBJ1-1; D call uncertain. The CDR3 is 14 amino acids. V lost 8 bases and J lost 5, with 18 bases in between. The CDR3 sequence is CASVLGGSRTEAFF. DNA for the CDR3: TGTGCCAGCGTCCTTGGAGGTTCGAGGACTGAAGCTTTCTTT.

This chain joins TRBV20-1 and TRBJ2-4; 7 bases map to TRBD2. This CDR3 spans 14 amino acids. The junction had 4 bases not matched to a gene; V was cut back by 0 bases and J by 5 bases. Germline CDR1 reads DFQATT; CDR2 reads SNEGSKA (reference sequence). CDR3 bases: TGCAGTGCTAGAGATCGTGGGGGGGAAAACATTCAGTACTTC. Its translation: CSARDRGGENIQYF.

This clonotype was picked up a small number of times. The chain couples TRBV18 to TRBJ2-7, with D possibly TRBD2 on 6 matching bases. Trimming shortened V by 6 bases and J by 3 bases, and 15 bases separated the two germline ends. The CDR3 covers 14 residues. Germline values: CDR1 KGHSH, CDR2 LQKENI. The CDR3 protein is CASSKLTGDYEQYF. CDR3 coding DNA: TGTGCCAGCTCCAAACTCACGGGGGACTACGAGCAGTACTTC.

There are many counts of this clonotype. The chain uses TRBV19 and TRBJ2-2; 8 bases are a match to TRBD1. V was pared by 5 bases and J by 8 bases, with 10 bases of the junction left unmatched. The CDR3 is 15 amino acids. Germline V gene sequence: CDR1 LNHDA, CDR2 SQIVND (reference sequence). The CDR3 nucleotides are TGTGCCAGTAGTGCTCGGGACAGGATAAGGGGGGAGCTGTTTTTT. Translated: CASSARDRIRGELFF. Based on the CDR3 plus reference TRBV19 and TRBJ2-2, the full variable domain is DGGITQSPKYLFRKEGQNVTLSCEQNLNHDAMYWYRQDPGQGLRLIYYSQIVNDFQKGDIAEGYSVSREKKESFPLTVTSAQKNPTAFYLCASSARDRIRGELFFGEGSRLTVL.

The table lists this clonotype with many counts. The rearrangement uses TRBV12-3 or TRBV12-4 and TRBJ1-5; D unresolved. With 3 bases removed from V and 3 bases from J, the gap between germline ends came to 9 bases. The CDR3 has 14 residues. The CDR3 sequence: CASSFTGLNQPQHF. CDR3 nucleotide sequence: TGTGCCAGCAGTTTTACGGGCCTCAATCAGCCCCAGCATTTT.

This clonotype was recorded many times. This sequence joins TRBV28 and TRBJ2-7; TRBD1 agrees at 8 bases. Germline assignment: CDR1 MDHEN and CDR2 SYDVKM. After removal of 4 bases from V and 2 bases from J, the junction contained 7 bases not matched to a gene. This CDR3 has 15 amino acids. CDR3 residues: CASSSTGAITYEQYF. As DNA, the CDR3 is TGTGCCAGCAGTTCGACAGGGGCCATAACCTACGAGCAGTACTTC.

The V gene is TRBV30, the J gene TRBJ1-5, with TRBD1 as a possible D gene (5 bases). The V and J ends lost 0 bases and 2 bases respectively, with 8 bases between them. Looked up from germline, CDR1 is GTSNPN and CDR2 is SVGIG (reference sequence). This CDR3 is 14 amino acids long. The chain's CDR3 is CAWSVTGCNQPQHF. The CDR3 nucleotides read TGTGCCTGGAGTGTAACAGGCTGCAATCAGCCCCAGCATTTT. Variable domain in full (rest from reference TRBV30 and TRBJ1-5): SQTIHQWPATLVQPVGSPLSLECTVEGTSNPNLYWYRQAAGRGLQLLFYSVGIGQISSEVPQNLSASRPQDRQFILSSKKLLLSDSGFYLCAWSVTGCNQPQHFGDGTRLSIL.

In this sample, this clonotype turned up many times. The CDR3 DNA follows: TGTGCCAGCAGCGGACGGATACTCGAGGAGCTGTTTTTT. It codes for CASSGRILEELFF. The chain recombines TRBV7-2 with TRBJ2-2, with D unclear. Trimming took 5 bases from V and 10 from J, leaving 14 bases between them. The CDR3 loop spans 13 amino acids. The V gene's germline CDR1 is SGHTA and CDR2 FQGNSA. The full variable domain, in which reference TRBV7-2 and TRBJ2-2 provide the parts outside the CDR3, is GAGVSQSPSNKVTEKGKDVELRCDPISGHTALYWYRQSLGQGLEFLIYFQGNSAPDKSGLPSDRFSAERTGGSVSTLTIQRTQQEDSAVYLCASSGRILEELFFGEGSRLTVL.

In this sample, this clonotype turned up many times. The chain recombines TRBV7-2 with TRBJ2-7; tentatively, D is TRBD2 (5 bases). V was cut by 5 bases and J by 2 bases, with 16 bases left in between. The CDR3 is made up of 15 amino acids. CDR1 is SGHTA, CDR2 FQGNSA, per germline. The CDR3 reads CASSREDSWAYEQYF. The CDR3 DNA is TGTGCCAGCAGCAGAGAGGACTCGTGGGCCTACGAGCAGTACTTC.

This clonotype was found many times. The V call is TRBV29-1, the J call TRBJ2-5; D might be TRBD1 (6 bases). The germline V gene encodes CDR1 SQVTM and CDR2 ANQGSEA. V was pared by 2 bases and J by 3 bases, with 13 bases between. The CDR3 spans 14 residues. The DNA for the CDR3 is TGCAGCGTTGAACCCCGGACAGTCAAAGAGACCCAGTACTTC. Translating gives CSVEPRTVKETQYF.

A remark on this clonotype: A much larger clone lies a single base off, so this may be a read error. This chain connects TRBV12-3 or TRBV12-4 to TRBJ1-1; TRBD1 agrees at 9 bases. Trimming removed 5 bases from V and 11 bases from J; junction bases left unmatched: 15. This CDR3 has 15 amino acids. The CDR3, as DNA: TGTGCCAGCAGTGACACAGGGGGCCCCACTCGGTGGGCTTTCTTT. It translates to CASSDTGGPTRWAFF.

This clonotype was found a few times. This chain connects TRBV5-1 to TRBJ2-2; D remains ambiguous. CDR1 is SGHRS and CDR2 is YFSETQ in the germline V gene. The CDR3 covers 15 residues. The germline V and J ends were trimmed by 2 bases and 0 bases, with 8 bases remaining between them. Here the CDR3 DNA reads TGCGCCAGCAGCTTCCAGCGCACGAACACCGGGGAGCTGTTTTTT. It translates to CASSFQRTNTGELFF.

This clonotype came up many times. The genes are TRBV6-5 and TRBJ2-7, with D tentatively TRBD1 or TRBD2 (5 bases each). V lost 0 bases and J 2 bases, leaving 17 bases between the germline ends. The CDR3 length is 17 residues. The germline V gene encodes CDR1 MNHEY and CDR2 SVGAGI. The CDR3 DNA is TGTGCCAGCAGTTACTCTTTTCTAAGGGACGCCACCTACGAGCAGTACTTC. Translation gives CASSYSFLRDATYEQYF.

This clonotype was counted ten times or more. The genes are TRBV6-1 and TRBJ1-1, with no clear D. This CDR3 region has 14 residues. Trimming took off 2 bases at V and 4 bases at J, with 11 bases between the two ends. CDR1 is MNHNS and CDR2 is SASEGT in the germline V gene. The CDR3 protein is CASSESGGSTEAFF. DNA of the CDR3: TGTGCCAGCAGTGAATCAGGAGGGAGCACTGAAGCTTTCTTT.

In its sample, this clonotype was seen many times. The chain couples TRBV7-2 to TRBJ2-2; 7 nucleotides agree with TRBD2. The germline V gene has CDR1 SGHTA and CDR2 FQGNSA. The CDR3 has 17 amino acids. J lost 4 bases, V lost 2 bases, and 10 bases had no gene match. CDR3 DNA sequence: TGTGCCAGCAGCTTACAATTACAGCGGGAAGGCACCGGGGAGCTGTTTTTT. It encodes CASSLQLQREGTGELFF.

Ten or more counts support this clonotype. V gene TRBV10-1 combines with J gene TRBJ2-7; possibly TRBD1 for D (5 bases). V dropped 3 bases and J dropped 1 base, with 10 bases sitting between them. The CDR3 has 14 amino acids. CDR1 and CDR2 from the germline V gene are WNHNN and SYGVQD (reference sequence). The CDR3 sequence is CASSELQGSYEQYF. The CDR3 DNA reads TGCGCCAGCAGTGAATTGCAGGGATCCTACGAGCAGTACTTC.

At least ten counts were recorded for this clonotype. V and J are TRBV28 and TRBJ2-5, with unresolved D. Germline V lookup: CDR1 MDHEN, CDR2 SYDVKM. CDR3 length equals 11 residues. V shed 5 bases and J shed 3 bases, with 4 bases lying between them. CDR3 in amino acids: CASSREETQYF. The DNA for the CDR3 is TGTGCCAGCAGTAGGGAAGAGACCCAGTACTTC.